A selection of T cell receptor beta chains follows, all from one sample in a study of blood T cell repertoires in COVID-19. This table comes from immunoSEQ multiplex PCR, and its TCRdb copy is limited to in-frame clones, with some not included. The table records 150,000 to 200,000 clones, approximately 86% of them present only once. Sequenced sample: peripheral blood. The source of these receptors is a man aged 55-75 years with acute or convalescent COVID-19. Both conserved end residues are part of each CDR3. The D gene is left open where the match is weak. Size tells how often a clone was seen (once, few, many) or the class of an expanded clone, and some rows leave it out.

clone_size	j_call	d_call	v_call	cdr3_nt	cdr3_aa
-	TRBJ2-1	TRBD2	TRBV10-3	TGTGCCATCAGTGAGTCCCTAGCGGGAGAGAATGAGCAGTTCTTC	CAISESLAGENEQFF
-	TRBJ1-6	-	TRBV7-9	TGTGCCAGCAGCTTAGGCCAGGGAGGCTCACCCCTCCACTTT	CASSLGQGGSPLHF
-	TRBJ1-5	-	TRBV6-1	TGTGCCAGCAGTGAAGCTTCGGGTCGGGGGGATCAGCCCCAGCATTTT	CASSEASGRGDQPQHF
-	TRBJ2-7	TRBD2	TRBV28	TGTGCCAGCAGACCCGGGGGGTCCGCCACCTACGAGCAGTACTTC	CASRPGGSATYEQYF
-	TRBJ1-2	TRBD1	TRBV5-4	TGTGCCAGCAGCTCACAGGGGGTGAAGGGATATGGCTACACCTTC	CASSSQGVKGYGYTF
-	TRBJ1-4	TRBD1	TRBV2	TGTGCCAGCAGTGGGGGACAGGCTGAAAAACTGTTTTTT	CASSGGQAEKLFF
few	TRBJ2-1	TRBD2	TRBV7-3	TGTGCCAGCAGCCCCCTCGTGGGTAGCGGGGTTAATGAGCAGTTCTTC	CASSPLVGSGVNEQFF
-	TRBJ1-5	TRBD1	TRBV7-2	TGTGCCAGCAGCGGGTCCGGGACAGGTAATCAGCCCCAGCATTTT	CASSGSGTGNQPQHF
-	TRBJ2-5	TRBD2	TRBV11-1	TGTGCCAGCAGCTCCCGACTAGCGGGATCCCAAGAGACCCAGTACTTC	CASSSRLAGSQETQYF
-	TRBJ1-1	-	TRBV4-2	TGTGCCAGCAGCCAAGATCCTAGGAACACTGAAGCTTTCTTT	CASSQDPRNTEAFF
-	TRBJ2-1	TRBD2	TRBV5-1	TGCGCCAGCAGCTTTCGCCGGGAGGCTGGTGAGCAGTTCTTC	CASSFRREAGEQFF
-	TRBJ1-6	-	TRBV7-2	TGTGCCAGCAGGAAGGGGATTTTTGGCTCACCCCTCCACTTT	CASRKGIFGSPLHF
-	TRBJ1-1	-	TRBV5-1	TGCGCCAGCAGCTTCGGTGGGAACACTGAAGCTTTCTTT	CASSFGGNTEAFF